The 10 T cell receptor beta chains in this list originate from one sample, sequenced in a study of blood T cells in healthy people across ages. Next came a second PCR, run for about 6 to 11 cycles, which used a sample-barcoded 5' primer along with a J-beta primer mix. One entry per CDR3 protein results from TCRdb running MiXCR on the 5' RACE reads. Seen here are over a million distinct CDR3 sequences, approximately 42% observed once, and the top ten hold about 3.8%. Sequencing was performed on blood. All receptors come from a woman between 18 and 29 years old in good health.

Concerning this clonotype: One end of the junction is discordant with germline, which a read error may explain. The chain carries TRBV18 and TRBJ2-3, with D tentatively TRBD2 (5 bases). The V gene's germline CDR1 is KGHSH and CDR2 LQKENI. The CDR3 runs 15 residues. CDR3 sequence: CASTPRGALTDTQYF. The CDR3 DNA sequence: TGTGCCAGCACACCCCGGGGTGCTCTTACAGATACGCAGTATTTT.

J is TRBJ2-5 and V is TRBV9; 8 positions agree with TRBD2. CDR3 size: 15 residues. The germline gives CDR1 SGDLS, CDR2 YYNGEE. The ends lost 3 bases at V and 9 bases at J; junction bases unmatched: 13. CDR3 residues: CASSGTGGQLEAQYF. CDR3 nucleotides: TGTGCCAGCAGCGGGACGGGGGGGCAATTGGAGGCCCAGTACTTC.

Points on this clonotype: A much larger clone differs from this one at a single base, so this may be a read error. V usage is TRBV7-2 and J usage is TRBJ1-2; D unresolved. Germline V gene sequence: CDR1 SGHTA, CDR2 FQGNSA. There are 13 residues in the CDR3. Trimming removed 1 base from V and 4 bases from J, with 7 bases in between. The CDR3: CASSLGFTYGYTF. The CDR3 DNA is TGTGCCAGCAGCTTAGGCTTTACCTATGGCTACACCTTC.

The count of this clonotype is one. The rearrangement joins TRBV9 to TRBJ2-5; D remains ambiguous. CDR3 size: 14 residues. From germline, CDR1 is SGDLS and CDR2 YYNGEE. V was trimmed by 4 bases and J by 11 bases, leaving 21 bases between them. The CDR3 reads CASSPTGKVEEQYF. Written as DNA, the CDR3 is TGTGCCAGCAGCCCCACTGGGAAGGTCGAGGAGCAGTACTTC.

This sequence joins TRBV20-1 and TRBJ2-7; no firm D call. CDR1 and CDR2 from the germline V gene are DFQATT and SNEGSKA (reference sequence). CDR3 length: 12 amino acids. V was clipped by 1 base and J by 3 bases, with 7 bases between them. The CDR3 is CSARAGYYEQYF. In DNA, the CDR3 is TGCAGTGCTAGAGCTGGCTACTACGAGCAGTACTTC.

This clonotype was observed a few times. This chain joins TRBV6-2 or TRBV6-3 and TRBJ1-5; D might be TRBD1 (6 bases). Germline V gene data show CDR1 as MNHEY and CDR2 as SVGEGT. The CDR3 extends over 15 amino acids. V was trimmed by 6 bases and J by 7 bases, leaving 19 bases between them. The CDR3 DNA reads as TGTGCCAGCAGCCCCCTACAGGGACGATCACAGCCCCAGCATTTT. Amino acid sequence: CASSPLQGRSQPQHF.

This chain links TRBV12-3 or TRBV12-4 with TRBJ2-1; maybe TRBD2 (5 bases). The germline V and J ends were trimmed by 5 bases and 9 bases, with 11 bases remaining between them. CDR3 length: 12 residues. The CDR3 spells CASSPSRAEQFF. DNA for the CDR3: TGTGCCAGCAGTCCCTCGCGGGCTGAGCAGTTCTTC.

The gene calls are TRBV6-2 or TRBV6-3 and TRBJ2-1; 11 nucleotides agree with TRBD2. The ends lost 5 bases at V and 5 bases at J; junction bases unmatched: 2. Per germline, CDR1 MNHEY and CDR2 SVGEGT. The CDR3 covers 14 residues. The CDR3 loop reads CASSKLAGDNEQFF. The CDR3 bases are TGTGCCAGCAGTAAACTAGCGGGAGACAATGAGCAGTTCTTC.

This chain links TRBV7-9 with TRBJ1-1, with 7 bases matching TRBD1. Trimming cost V 5 bases and J 7 bases; bases outside gene matches: 10. Germline-derived CDR1 and CDR2 are SEHNR and FQNEAQ (reference sequence). This CDR3 region has 14 residues. Here the CDR3 reads CASSPPGGGSEAFF. In DNA, the CDR3 is TGTGCCAGCAGCCCTCCAGGGGGGGGGAGTGAAGCTTTCTTT.

The chain carries TRBV20-1 and TRBJ2-3; 8 bases match TRBD2. V was pared by 3 bases and J by 0 bases, with 14 bases of the junction left unmatched. The CDR3 runs to 18 residues. Germline loops: CDR1 DFQATT, CDR2 SNEGSKA (reference sequence). The CDR3 nucleotides are TGCAGTGCTAGTGGGCTAGCGGGCAAGGCACTTAGCACAGATACGCAGTATTTT. This encodes CSASGLAGKALSTDTQYF.